This T cell receptor beta chain was recovered during a study of blood T cell repertoires in COVID-19. In the study overall: Both acute and convalescent COVID-19 samples were obtained from the United States, Italy and Spain.

Living in about two dozen US areas, the participants were between 18 and 89 years of age. In the original processing: The assay estimated nucleated cells by amplifying reference gene primers. Clones were read by immunoSEQ multiplex PCR, and TCRdb kept only the in-frame ones, dropping some. That table supplies the V and J calls and clone size; D and trimming were determined from the DNA. Of 300,000 or so clones in the sample, about 90% were seen once. CDR1 and CDR2 (germline): MDHEN, SYDVKM. Trimming left V 5 bases short and J 4 bases short, with 6 bases between. This CDR3 is built from 12 residues. Sequencing used PBMCs or T cells enriched from blood (not recorded which). This chain links TRBV28 with TRBJ1-5, with D uncertain. The sequence derives from a woman in her twenties or thirties who had recovered from COVID-19. This CDR3 reads CASSPTNQPQHF. CDR3 bases: TGTGCCAGCAGTCCAACAAATCAGCCCCAGCATTTT.